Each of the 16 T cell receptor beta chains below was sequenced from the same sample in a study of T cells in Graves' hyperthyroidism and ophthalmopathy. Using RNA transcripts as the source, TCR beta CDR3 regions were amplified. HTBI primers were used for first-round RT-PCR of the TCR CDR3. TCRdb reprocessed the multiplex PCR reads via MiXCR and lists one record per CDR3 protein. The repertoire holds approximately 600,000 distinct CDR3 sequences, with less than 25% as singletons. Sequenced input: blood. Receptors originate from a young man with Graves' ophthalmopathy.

CDR3 amino acids: CASSLDLRSSGANVLTF. DNA for the CDR3: TGTGCCAGCAGTTTGGACCTTCGGAGCTCTGGGGCCAACGTCCTGACTTTC. The genes are TRBV27 and TRBJ2-6, with D unclear. Trimming stripped 3 bases from V and 0 bases from J, with 12 bases between. CDR1 MNHEY and CDR2 SMNVEV come from the germline V gene (reference sequence). The CDR3 has 17 amino acids. Together with reference TRBV27 and TRBJ2-6, the CDR3 gives the full variable domain: EAQVTQNPRYLITVTGKKLTVTCSQNMNHEYMSWYRQDPGLGLRQIYYSMNVEVTDKGDVPEGYKVSRKEKRNFPLILESPSPNQTSLYFCASSLDLRSSGANVLTFGAGSRLTVL.

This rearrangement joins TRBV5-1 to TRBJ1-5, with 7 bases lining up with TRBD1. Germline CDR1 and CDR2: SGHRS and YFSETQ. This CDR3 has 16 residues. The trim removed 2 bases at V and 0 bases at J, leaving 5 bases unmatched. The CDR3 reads CASSLGGPFSNQPQHF. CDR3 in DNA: TGCGCCAGCAGCTTAGGGGGCCCGTTTAGCAATCAGCCCCAGCATTTT.

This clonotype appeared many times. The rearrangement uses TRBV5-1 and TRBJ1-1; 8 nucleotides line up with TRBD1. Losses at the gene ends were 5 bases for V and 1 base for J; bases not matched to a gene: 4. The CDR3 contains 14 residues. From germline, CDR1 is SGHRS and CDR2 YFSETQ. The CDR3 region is CASRGQVTNTEAFF. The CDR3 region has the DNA TGCGCCAGCAGGGGACAGGTTACGAACACTGAAGCTTTCTTT.

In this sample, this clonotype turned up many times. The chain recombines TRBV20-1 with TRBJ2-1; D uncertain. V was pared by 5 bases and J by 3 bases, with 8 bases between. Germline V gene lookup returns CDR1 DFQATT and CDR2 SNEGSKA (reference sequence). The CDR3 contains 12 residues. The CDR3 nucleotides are TGCAGTGCTCGATACGGCTACAATGAGCAGTTCTTC. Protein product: CSARYGYNEQFF.

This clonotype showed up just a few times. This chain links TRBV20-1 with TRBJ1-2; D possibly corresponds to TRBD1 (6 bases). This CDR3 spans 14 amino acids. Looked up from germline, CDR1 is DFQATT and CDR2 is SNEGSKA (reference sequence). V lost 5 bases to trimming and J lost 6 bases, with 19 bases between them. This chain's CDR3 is CSAGFVTEGDGYTF. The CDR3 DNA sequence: TGCAGTGCTGGTTTCGTGACAGAGGGGGATGGCTACACCTTC.

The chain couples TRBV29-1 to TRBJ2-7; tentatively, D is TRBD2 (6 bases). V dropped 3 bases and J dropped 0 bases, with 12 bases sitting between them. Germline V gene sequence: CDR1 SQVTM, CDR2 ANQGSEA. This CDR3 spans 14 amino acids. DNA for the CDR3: TGCAGCGTTGAGGGGACTGGTTACTCCTACGAGCAGTACTTC. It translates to CSVEGTGYSYEQYF.

The CDR3 DNA is TGCGCCAGCAGCACTGGAACGGATCAACGGAGCTCCTATAATTCACCCCTCCACTTT. Protein sequence: CASSTGTDQRSSYNSPLHF. The rearrangement links TRBV5-1 to TRBJ1-6; D not resolved. Germline V gene lookup returns CDR1 SGHRS and CDR2 YFSETQ. The CDR3 extends over 19 amino acids. The V end lost 4 bases, the J end lost 0 bases, and 20 bases lay between the germline ends.

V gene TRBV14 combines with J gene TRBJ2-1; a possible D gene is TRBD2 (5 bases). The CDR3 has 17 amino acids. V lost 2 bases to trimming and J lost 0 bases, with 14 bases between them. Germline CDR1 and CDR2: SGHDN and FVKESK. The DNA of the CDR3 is TGTGCCAGCAGCCAAAGTCTGAGGGAATTCTCCTACAATGAGCAGTTCTTC. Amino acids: CASSQSLREFSYNEQFF.

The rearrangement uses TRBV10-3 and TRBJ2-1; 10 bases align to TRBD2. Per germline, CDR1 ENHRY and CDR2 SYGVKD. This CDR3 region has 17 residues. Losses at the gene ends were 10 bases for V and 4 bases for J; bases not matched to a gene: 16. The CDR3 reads CATLEREGLLGYNEQFF. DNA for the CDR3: TGTGCCACTCTCGAGCGGGAGGGCCTGTTGGGTTACAATGAGCAGTTCTTC.

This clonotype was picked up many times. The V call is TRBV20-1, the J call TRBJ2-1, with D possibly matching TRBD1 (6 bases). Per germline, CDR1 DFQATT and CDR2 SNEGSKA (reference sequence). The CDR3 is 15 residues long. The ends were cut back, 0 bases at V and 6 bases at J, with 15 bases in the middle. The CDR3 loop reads CSARDRDKDPNEQFF. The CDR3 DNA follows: TGCAGTGCTAGAGATAGGGACAAAGACCCCAATGAGCAGTTCTTC.

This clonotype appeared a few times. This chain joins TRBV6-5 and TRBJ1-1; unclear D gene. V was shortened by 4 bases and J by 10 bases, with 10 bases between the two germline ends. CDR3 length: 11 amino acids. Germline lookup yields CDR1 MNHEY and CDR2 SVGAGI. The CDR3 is CASSSGEGAFF. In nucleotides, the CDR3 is TGTGCCAGCAGTTCGGGAGAGGGAGCTTTCTTT.

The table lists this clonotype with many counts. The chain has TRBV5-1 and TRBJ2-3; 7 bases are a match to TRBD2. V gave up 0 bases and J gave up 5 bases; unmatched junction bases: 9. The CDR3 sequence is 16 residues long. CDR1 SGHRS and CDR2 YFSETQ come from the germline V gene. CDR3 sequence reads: CASSLGASGEGDTQYF. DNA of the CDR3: TGCGCCAGCAGCTTGGGTGCTAGCGGAGAAGGAGATACGCAGTATTTT.

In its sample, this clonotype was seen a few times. CDR3 in amino acids: CSVGQYNQPQHF. The CDR3 bases are TGCAGCGTTGGACAGTACAATCAGCCCCAGCATTTT. This chain uses TRBV29-1 with TRBJ1-5; TRBD1 might be the D (5 bases). The germline V gene has CDR1 SQVTM and CDR2 ANQGSEA. V was clipped by 4 bases and J by 3 bases, with 7 bases between them. CDR3 length equals 12 residues.

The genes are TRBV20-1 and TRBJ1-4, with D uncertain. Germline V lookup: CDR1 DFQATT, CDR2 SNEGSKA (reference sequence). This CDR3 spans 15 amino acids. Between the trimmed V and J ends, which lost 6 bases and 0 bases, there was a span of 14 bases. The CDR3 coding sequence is TGCAGTGCCTCCCCAGGACCCCCAACTAATGAAAAACTGTTTTTT. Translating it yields CSASPGPPTNEKLFF.

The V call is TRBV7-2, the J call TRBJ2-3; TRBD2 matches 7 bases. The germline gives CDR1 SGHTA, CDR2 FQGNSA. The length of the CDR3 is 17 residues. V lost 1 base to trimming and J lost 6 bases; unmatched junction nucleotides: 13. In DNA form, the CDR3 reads TGTGCCAGCAGCTTAGGTTTTGGCAGGGAGGGAGGGGATACGCAGTATTTT. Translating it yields CASSLGFGREGGDTQYF.

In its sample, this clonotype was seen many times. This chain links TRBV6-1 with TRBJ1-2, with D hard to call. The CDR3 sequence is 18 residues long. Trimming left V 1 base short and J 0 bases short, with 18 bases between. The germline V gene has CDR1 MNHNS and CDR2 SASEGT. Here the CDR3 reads CASSEERKSSISNYGYTF. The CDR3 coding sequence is TGTGCCAGCAGTGAAGAGCGAAAGTCGAGCATTTCTAACTATGGCTACACCTTC.